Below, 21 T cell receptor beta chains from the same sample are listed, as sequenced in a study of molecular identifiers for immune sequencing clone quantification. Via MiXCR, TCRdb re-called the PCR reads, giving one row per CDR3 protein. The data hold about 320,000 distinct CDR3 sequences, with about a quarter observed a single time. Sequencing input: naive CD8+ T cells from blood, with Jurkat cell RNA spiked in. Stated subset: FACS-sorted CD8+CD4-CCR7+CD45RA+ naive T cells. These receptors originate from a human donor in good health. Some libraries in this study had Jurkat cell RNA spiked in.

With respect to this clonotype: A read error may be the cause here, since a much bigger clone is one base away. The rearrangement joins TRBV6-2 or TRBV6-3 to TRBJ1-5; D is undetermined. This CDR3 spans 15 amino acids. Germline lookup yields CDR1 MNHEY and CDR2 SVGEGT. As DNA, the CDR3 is TGTGCCAGCAGTTACTCCACAGCGAGCAATCAGTCCCAGCATTTT. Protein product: CASSYSTASNQSQHF.

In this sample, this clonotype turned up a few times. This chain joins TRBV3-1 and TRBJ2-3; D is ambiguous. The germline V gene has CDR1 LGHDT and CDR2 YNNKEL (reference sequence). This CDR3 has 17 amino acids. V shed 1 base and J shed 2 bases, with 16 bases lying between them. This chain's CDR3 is CASSQGYTDLFTDTQYF. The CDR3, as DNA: TGTGCCAGCAGCCAAGGTTACACTGACCTGTTCACAGATACGCAGTATTTT.

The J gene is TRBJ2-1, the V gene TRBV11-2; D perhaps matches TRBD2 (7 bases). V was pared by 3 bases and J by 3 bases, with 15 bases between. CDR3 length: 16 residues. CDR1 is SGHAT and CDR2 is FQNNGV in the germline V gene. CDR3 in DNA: TGTGCCAGCAGCTTGGTAGGGCGGGGGCACTACAATGAGCAGTTCTTC. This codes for CASSLVGRGHYNEQFF. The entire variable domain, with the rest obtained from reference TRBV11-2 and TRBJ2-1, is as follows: EAGVAQSPRYKIIEKRQSVAFWCNPISGHATLYWYQQILGQGPKLLIQFQNNGVVDDSQLPKDRFSAERLKGVDSTLKIQPAKLEDSAVYLCASSLVGRGHYNEQFFGPGTRLTVL.

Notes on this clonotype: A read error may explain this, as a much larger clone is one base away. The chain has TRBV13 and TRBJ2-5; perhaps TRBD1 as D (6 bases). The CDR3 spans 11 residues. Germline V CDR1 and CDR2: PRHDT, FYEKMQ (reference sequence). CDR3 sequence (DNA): TGTGCCTGCAGCTCGACGGGACACCAGTACTTC. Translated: CACSSTGHQYF.

CDR3 sequence reads: CASSVVRTANTEAFF. The DNA of the CDR3 is TGTGCCAGCAGCGTAGTGAGGACAGCGAACACTGAAGCTTTCTTT. V gene TRBV9 combines with J gene TRBJ1-1; tentative D call: TRBD1 (6 bases). The CDR3 loop spans 15 amino acids. The germline gives CDR1 SGDLS, CDR2 YYNGEE. Between the trimmed V and J ends, which lost 0 bases and 1 base, there was a span of 10 bases. Variable domain in full (rest from reference TRBV9 and TRBJ1-1): DSGVTQTPKHLITATGQRVTLRCSPRSGDLSVYWYQQSLDQGLQFLIQYYNGEERAKGNILERFSAQQFPDLHSELNLSSLELGDSALYFCASSVVRTANTEAFFGQGTRLTVV.

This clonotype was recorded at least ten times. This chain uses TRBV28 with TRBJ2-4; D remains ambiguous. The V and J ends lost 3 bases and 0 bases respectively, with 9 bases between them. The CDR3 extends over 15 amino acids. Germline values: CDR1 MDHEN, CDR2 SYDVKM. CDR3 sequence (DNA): TGTGCCAGCAGTTTGATTTCTCTAGCCAAAAACATTCAGTACTTC. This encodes CASSLISLAKNIQYF.

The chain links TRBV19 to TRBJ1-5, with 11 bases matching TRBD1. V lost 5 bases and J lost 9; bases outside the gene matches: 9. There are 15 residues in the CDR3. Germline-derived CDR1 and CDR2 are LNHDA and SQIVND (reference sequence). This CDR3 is CASSPGQGVTLPQHF. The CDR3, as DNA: TGTGCCAGTAGTCCGGGACAGGGGGTTACTCTGCCCCAGCATTTT.

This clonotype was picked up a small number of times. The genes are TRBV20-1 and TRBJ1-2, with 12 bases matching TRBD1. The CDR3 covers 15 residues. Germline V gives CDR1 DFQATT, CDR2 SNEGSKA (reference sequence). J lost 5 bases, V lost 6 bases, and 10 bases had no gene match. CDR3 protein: CSAHDLGQGAYGYTF. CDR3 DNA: TGCAGTGCCCACGATCTGGGACAGGGGGCGTATGGCTACACCTTC.

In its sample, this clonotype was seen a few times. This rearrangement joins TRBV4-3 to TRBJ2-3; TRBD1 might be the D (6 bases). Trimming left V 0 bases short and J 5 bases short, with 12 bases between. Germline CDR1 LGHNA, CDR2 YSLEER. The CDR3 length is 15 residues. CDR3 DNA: TGCGCCAGCAGCCAAGAGGGCAGGGGTAGAGATACGCAGTATTTT. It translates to CASSQEGRGRDTQYF.

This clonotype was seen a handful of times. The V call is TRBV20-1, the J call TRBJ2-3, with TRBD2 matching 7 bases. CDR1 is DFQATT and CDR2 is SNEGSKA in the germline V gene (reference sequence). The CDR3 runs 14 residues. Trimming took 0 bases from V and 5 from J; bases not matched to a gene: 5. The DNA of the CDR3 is TGCAGTGCTAGAGATATGCGGGAGCAAGATACGCAGTATTTT. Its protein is CSARDMREQDTQYF.

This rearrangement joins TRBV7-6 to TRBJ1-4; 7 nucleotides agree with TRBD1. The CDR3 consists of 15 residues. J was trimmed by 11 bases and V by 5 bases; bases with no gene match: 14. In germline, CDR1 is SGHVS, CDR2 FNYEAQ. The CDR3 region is CASSPRTGEGWKLFF. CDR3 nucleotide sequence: TGTGCCAGCAGCCCCCGCACAGGGGAAGGTTGGAAACTGTTTTTT.

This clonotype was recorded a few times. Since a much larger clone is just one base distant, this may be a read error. The CDR3 DNA is TGTGCCAGCAGTGCTCGACATCCCTACGAGCAGTACTTC. This translates into CASSARHPYEQYF. V gene TRBV28 combines with J gene TRBJ2-7, with D unresolved. V was shortened by 5 bases and J by 2 bases, with 10 bases between the two germline ends. CDR3 length: 13 residues. CDR1 MDHEN and CDR2 SYDVKM come from the germline V gene.

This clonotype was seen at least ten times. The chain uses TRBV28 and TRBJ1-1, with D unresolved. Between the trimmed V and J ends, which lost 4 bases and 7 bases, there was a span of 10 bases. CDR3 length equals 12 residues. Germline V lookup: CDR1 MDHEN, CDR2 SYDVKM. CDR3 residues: CASSSGFGEAFF. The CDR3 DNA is TGTGCCAGCAGTTCTGGGTTTGGTGAAGCTTTCTTT.

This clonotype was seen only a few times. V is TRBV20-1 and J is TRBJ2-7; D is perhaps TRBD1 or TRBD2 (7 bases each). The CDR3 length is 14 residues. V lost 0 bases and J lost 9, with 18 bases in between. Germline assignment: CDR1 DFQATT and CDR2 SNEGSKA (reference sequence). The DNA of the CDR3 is TGCAGTGCTAGAGATCAGGGGGGGGCCCATGGGCAGTACTTC. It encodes CSARDQGGAHGQYF.

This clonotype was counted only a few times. The CDR3 DNA follows: TGTGCCAGCAGCTTAGTTGAGGACACCTACGAGCAGTACTTC. It specifies CASSLVEDTYEQYF. This chain uses TRBV7-2 with TRBJ2-7; tentatively, D is TRBD1 (5 bases). Trimming cost V 1 base and J 2 bases, with 9 bases left between them. The V gene's germline CDR1 is SGHTA and CDR2 FQGNSA. The CDR3 extends over 14 amino acids. Supplemented by reference TRBV7-2 and TRBJ2-7, the full variable domain reads GAGVSQSPSNKVTEKGKDVELRCDPISGHTALYWYRQSLGQGLEFLIYFQGNSAPDKSGLPSDRFSAERTGGSVSTLTIQRTQQEDSAVYLCASSLVEDTYEQYFGPGTRLTVT.

The CDR3 spells CSARDPERNEKLFF. The CDR3 nucleotides read TGCAGTGCTAGAGATCCGGAAAGGAATGAAAAACTGTTTTTT. V usage is TRBV20-1 and J usage is TRBJ1-4, with D unresolved. Germline CDR1 and CDR2: DFQATT and SNEGSKA (reference sequence). This CDR3 has 14 amino acids. V was pared by 0 bases and J by 5 bases, with 10 bases between.

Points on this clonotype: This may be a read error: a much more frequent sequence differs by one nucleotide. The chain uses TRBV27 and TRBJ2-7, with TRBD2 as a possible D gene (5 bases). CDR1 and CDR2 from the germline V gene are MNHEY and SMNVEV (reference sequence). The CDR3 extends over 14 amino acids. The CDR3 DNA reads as TGTGCCGGCAGTCTTAGCGCTAGCTCCTACGAGCAGTACTTC. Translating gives CAGSLSASSYEQYF.

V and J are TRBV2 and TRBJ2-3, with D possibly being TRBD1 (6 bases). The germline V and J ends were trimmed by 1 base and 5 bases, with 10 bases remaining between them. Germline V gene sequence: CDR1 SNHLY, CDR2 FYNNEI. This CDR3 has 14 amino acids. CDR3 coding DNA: TGTGCCAGCAGTGAAGGGGGGCTTGTAGATACGCAGTATTTT. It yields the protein CASSEGGLVDTQYF.

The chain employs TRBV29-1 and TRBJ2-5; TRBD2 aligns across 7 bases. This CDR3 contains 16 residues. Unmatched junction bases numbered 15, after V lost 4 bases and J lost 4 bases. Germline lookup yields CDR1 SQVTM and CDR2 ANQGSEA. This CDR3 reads CSVGRDGGGRIETQYF. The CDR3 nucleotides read TGCAGCGTTGGGAGGGATGGCGGGGGAAGAATAGAGACCCAGTACTTC.

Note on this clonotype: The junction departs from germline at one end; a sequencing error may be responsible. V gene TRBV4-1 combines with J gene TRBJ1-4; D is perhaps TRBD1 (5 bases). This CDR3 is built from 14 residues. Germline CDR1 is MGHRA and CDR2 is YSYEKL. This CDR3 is CASSQRMDNEKLIF. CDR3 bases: TGCGCCAGCAGCCAGCGGATGGACAATGAAAAACTGATTTTT.

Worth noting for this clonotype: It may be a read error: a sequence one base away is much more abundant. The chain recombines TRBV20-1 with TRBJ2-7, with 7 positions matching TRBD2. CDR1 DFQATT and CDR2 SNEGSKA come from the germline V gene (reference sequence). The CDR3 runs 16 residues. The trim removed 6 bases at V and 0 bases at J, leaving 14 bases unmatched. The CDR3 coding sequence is TGCAGTGCCCGACGCTTAGCGGGTACGAGCTCCTACGAGCAGTACTTC. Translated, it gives CSARRLAGTSSYEQYF.